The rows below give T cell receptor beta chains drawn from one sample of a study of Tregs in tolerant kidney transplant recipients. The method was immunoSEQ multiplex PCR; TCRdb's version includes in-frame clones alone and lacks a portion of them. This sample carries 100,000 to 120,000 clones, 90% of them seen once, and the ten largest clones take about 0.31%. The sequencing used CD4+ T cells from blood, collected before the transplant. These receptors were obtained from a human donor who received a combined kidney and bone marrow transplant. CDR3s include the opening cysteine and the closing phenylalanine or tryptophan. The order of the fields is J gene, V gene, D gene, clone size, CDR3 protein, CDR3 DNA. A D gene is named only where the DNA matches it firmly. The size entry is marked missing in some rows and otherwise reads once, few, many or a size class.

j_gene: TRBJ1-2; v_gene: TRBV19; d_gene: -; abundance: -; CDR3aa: CASSPRGGGYGYTF; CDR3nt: TGTGCCAGTAGTCCAAGGGGGGGCGGCTATGGCTACACCTTC
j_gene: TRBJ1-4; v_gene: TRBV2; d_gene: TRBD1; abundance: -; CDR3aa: CASSEGTGDEKLFF; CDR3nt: TGTGCCAGCAGTGAAGGGACAGGGGATGAAAAACTGTTTTTT
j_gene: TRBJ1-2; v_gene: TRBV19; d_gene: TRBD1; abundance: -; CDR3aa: CASSIANPGTVNGYTF; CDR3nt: TGTGCCAGTAGTATCGCCAATCCCGGGACAGTGAATGGCTACACCTTC
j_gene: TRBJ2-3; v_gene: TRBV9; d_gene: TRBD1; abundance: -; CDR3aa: CASSPGTGVRDTQYF; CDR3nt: TGTGCCAGCAGCCCTGGGACAGGGGTTCGAGATACGCAGTATTTT
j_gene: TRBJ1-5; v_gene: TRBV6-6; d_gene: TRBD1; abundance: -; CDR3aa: CASSRRGSNQPQHF; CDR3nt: TGTGCCAGCAGTCGCAGGGGGAGCAATCAGCCCCAGCATTTT
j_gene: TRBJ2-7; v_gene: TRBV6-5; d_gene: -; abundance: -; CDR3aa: CASSYSGRGPYEQYF; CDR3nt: TGTGCCAGCAGTTACTCGGGCAGGGGACCCTACGAGCAGTACTTC
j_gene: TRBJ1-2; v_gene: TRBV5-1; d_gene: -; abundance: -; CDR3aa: CASSLARGDNYGYTF; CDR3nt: TGCGCCAGCAGCTTGGCACGGGGAGATAACTATGGCTACACCTTC
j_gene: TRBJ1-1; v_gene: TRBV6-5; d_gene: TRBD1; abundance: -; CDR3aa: CASRQGIRGTEAFF; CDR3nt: TGTGCCAGCAGACAGGGGATCAGGGGTACTGAAGCTTTCTTT
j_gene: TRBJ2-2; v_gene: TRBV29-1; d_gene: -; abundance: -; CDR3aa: CSVEEFAGVGYTGELFF; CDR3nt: TGCAGCGTTGAAGAATTCGCAGGGGTAGGGTACACCGGGGAGCTGTTTTTT
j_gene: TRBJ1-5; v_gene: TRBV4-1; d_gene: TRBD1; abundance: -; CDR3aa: CASSQVKGASSNQPQHF; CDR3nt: TGCGCCAGCAGCCAAGTGAAGGGGGCTTCTAGCAATCAGCCCCAGCATTTT
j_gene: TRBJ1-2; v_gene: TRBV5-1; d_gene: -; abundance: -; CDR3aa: CASSSDSLYGYTF; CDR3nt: TGCGCCAGCAGCTCGGACAGCCTCTATGGCTACACCTTC
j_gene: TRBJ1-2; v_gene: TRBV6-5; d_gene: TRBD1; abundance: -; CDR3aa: CASRRTGKGYGYTF; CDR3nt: TGTGCCAGCAGAAGGACAGGGAAGGGTTATGGCTACACCTTC
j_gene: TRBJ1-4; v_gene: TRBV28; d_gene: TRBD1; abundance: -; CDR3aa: CASSSIDRATNEKLFF; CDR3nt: TGTGCCAGCAGTTCCATCGACAGGGCGACTAATGAAAAACTGTTTTTT
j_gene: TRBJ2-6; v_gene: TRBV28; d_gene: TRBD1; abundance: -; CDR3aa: CASRVNRWGQSPGANVLTF; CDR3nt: TGTGCCAGCAGAGTTAATCGTTGGGGACAGTCCCCTGGGGCCAACGTCCTGACTTTC
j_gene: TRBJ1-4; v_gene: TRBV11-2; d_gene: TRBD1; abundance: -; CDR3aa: CASSLLRGQGTNEKLFF; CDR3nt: TGTGCCAGCAGCTTACTCAGGGGGCAAGGTACTAATGAAAAACTGTTTTTT
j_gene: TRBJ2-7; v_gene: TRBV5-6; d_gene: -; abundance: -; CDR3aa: CASSFLGNSYEQYF; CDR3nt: TGTGCCAGCAGCTTCCTAGGTAATTCCTACGAGCAGTACTTC
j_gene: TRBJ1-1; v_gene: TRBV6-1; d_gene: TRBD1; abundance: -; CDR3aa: CASDRVGGITEAFF; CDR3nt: TGTGCCAGCGACAGGGTTGGCGGGATCACTGAAGCTTTCTTT
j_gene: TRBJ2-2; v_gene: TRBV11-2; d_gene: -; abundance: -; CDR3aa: CASSLGLYGSENTGELFF; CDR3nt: TGTGCCAGCAGCTTAGGCCTTTACGGGTCAGAGAACACCGGGGAGCTGTTTTTT
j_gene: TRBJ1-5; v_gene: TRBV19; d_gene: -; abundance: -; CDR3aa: CASTTDRAQEPQHF; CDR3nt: TGTGCCAGCACTACGGACAGAGCCCAGGAGCCCCAGCATTTT
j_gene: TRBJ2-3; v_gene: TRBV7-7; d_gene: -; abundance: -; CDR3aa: CASSFSQLDTQYF; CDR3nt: TGTGCCAGCAGCTTTAGCCAGCTAGATACGCAGTATTTT
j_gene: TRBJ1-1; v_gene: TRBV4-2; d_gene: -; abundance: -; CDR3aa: CASSRSGSNTEAFF; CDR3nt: TGTGCCAGCAGCCGCTCCGGGTCGAACACTGAAGCTTTCTTT
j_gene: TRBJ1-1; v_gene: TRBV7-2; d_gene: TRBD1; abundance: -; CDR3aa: CASSVGTGDTEAFF; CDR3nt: TGTGCCAGCAGCGTTGGGACAGGGGACACTGAAGCTTTCTTT
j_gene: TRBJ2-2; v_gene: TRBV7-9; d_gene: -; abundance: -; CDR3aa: CASSPSRQNTGELFF; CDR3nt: TGTGCCAGCAGCCCATCGCGTCAGAACACCGGGGAGCTGTTTTTT
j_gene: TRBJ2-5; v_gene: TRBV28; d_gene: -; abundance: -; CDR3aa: CASSSEWGRETQYF; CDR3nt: TGTGCCAGCAGTTCAGAGTGGGGCCGAGAGACCCAGTACTTC
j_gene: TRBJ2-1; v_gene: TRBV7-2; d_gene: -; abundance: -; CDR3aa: CASSLYGGSNEQFF; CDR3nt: TGTGCCAGCAGCCTATACGGGGGATCCAATGAGCAGTTCTTC
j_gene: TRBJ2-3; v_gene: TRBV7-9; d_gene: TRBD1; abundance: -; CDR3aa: CASSPDRGTDTQYF; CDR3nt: TGTGCCAGCAGCCCCGACAGGGGGACAGATACGCAGTATTTT
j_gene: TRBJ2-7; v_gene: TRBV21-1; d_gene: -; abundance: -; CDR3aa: CASSKKKLRRRYF; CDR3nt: TGTGCCAGCAGCAAAAAGAAACTGAGGCGTCGGTACTTC
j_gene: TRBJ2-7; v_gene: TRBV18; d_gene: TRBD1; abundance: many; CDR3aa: CASAETTGVGYEQYF; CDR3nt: TGTGCCAGCGCCGAGACCACAGGGGTGGGCTACGAGCAGTACTTC
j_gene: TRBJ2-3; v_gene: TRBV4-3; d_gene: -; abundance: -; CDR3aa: CASSQDAGTRALRVDF; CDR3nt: TGCGCCAGCAGCCAAGATGCCGGGACAAGGGCCTTACGAGTGGATTTT
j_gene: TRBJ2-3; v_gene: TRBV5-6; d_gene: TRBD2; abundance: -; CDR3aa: CASSFGVAGVTDTQYF; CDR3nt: TGTGCCAGCAGCTTCGGGGTAGCGGGGGTCACAGATACGCAGTATTTT
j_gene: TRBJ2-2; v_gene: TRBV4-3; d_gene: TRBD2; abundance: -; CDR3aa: CASSQGGLAGWTGELFF; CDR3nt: TGCGCCAGCAGCCAAGGAGGGCTAGCGGGTTGGACCGGGGAGCTGTTTTTT
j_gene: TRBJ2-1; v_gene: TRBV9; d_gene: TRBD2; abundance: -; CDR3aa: CASSVEAGDRGEQFF; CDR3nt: TGTGCCAGCAGCGTAGAAGCGGGAGACCGTGGTGAGCAGTTCTTC
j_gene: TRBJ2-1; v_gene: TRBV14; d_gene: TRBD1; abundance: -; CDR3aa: CASSQVKREGGSFVF; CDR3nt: TGTGCCAGCAGCCAAGTAAAACGAGAAGGGGGCTCTTTTGTCTTC
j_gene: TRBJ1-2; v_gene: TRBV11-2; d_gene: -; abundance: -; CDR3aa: CASSLYPEGGGNYGYTF; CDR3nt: TGTGCCAGCAGCTTATATCCCGAAGGCGGCGGTAACTATGGCTACACCTTC
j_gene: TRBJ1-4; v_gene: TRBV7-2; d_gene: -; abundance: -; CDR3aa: CASSLGIDTQKLFF; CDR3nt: TGTGCCAGCAGCTTGGGTATCGACACACAAAAACTGTTTTTT
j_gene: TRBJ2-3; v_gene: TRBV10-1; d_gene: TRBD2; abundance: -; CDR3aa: CASRPGLAGTDTQYF; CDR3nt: TGCGCCAGCCGACCCGGACTAGCGGGCACAGATACGCAGTATTTT
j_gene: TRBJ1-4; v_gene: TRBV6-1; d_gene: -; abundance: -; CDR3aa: CASSEPGGEKLFF; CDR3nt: TGTGCCAGCAGTGAACCTGGAGGTGAAAAACTGTTTTTT
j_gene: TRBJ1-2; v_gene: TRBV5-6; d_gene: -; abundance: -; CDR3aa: CASSYSRGHNYGYTF; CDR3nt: TGTGCCAGCAGCTACAGCCGGGGACATAACTATGGCTACACCTTC
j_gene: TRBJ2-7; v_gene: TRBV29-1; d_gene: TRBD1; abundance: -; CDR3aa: CSVDRGQGSEQYF; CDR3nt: TGCAGCGTTGACCGTGGACAGGGCTCCGAGCAGTACTTC
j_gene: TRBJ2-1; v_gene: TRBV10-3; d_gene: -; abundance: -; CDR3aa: CAISDRGVNEQFF; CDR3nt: TGTGCCATCAGTGACAGGGGGGTCAATGAGCAGTTCTTC
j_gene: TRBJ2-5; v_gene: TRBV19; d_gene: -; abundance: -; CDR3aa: CASRASQETQYF; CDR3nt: TGTGCCAGTAGGGCCAGCCAAGAGACCCAGTACTTC
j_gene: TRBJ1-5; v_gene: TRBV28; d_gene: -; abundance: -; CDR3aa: CASSFWGDQPQHF; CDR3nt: TGTGCCAGCAGTTTTTGGGGGGATCAGCCCCAGCATTTT
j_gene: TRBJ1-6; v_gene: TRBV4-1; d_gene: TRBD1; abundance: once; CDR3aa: CASSLSSRDRDNSPLHF; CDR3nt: TGCGCCAGCAGCCTTAGTTCCCGGGACAGGGATAATTCACCCCTCCACTTT
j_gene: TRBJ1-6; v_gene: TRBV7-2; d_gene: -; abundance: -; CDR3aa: CASSFRTDNSPLHF; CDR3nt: TGTGCCAGCAGCTTCCGGACAGATAATTCACCCCTCCACTTT
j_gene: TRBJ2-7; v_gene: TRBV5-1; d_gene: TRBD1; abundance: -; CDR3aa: CASSTQGELAEQYF; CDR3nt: TGCGCCAGCAGCACACAGGGGGAACTTGCCGAGCAGTACTTC
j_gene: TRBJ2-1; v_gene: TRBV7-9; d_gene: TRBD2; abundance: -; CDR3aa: CASSLRRGGGPSYNEQFF; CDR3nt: TGTGCCAGCAGCTTACGGCGCGGCGGGGGACCTTCCTACAATGAGCAGTTCTTC